These 15 T cell receptor beta chains came from one sample sequenced in a study of T-cell memory formation after mild COVID-19. TCRdb re-derived calls from the 5' RACE reads in MiXCR, one entry per CDR3 protein. The sample yields under 450,000 distinct CDR3 sequences, around a quarter seen once. Material: PBMCs or a T cell subset sorted from them (not recorded which). Source of these receptors: an adult woman who had mild COVID-19 (a few samples of this study predate the infection). Cell type and time point are not known.

The chain recombines TRBV7-9 with TRBJ2-1; possibly TRBD2 for D (7 bases). V gave up 5 bases and J gave up 5 bases, with 16 bases separating them. This CDR3 region has 15 residues. The germline CDR1 and CDR2 sequences are SEHNR and FQNEAQ (reference sequence). CDR3 loop: CASSPPGGPHNEQFF. CDR3 sequence (DNA): TGTGCCAGCAGCCCCCCCGGGGGGCCCCACAATGAGCAGTTCTTC.

This clonotype has more than one count but fewer than ten. The chain combines TRBV6-2 or TRBV6-3 with TRBJ1-5; 7 bases map to TRBD1. This CDR3 is built from 13 residues. V lost 6 bases, J lost 7 bases, and 6 bases stayed unmatched. Germline CDR1 and CDR2: MNHEY and SVGEGT. The CDR3 DNA follows: TGTGCCAGCAGGCGTAGGGGGCGGCAGCCCCAGCATTTT. Amino acids: CASRRRGRQPQHF.

This clonotype has at least ten counts. The chain employs TRBV7-6 and TRBJ2-7, with D perhaps TRBD1 or TRBD2 (5 bases each). Looked up from germline, CDR1 is SGHVS and CDR2 is FNYEAQ. Trimming shortened V by 5 bases and J by 2 bases, and 10 bases separated the two germline ends. This CDR3 spans 13 amino acids. CDR3 protein: CASSTGTAYEQYF. Here the CDR3 DNA reads TGTGCCAGCAGCACCGGGACGGCCTACGAGCAGTACTTC. Complete variable domain (other parts from reference TRBV7-6 and TRBJ2-7): GAGVSQSPRYKVTKRGQDVALRCDPISGHVSLYWYRQALGQGPEFLTYFNYEAQQDKSGLPNDRFSAERPEGSISTLTIQRTEQRDSAMYRCASSTGTAYEQYFGPGTRLTVT.

In this sample, this clonotype turned up a few times. The chain recombines TRBV10-3 with TRBJ1-3; no clear D. Germline V gene lookup returns CDR1 ENHRY and CDR2 SYGVKD. The V end was cut by 2 bases, the J end by 0 bases, with 8 bases between. The CDR3 is 15 amino acids. CDR3 sequence (DNA): TGTGCCATCAGTGAGCCCTCCCTCTCTGGAAACACCATATATTTT. It yields the protein CAISEPSLSGNTIYF.

This chain joins TRBV6-6 and TRBJ2-2, with D tentatively TRBD2 (6 bases). Trimming stripped 8 bases from V and 0 bases from J, with 10 bases between. Germline assignment: CDR1 MNHNY and CDR2 SVGAGI (reference sequence). This CDR3 spans 14 amino acids. The CDR3 DNA reads as TGTGCCAGCTCGCCTAGCGCGAACACCGGGGAGCTGTTTTTT. Protein sequence: CASSPSANTGELFF.

This clonotype was seen more than once but under ten times. The rearrangement joins TRBV24-1 to TRBJ1-1; no definite D call. CDR3 length: 14 amino acids. V was shortened by 8 bases and J by 1 base, with 13 bases between the two germline ends. CDR1 KGHDR and CDR2 SFDVKD come from the germline V gene. The CDR3 sequence: CATTSGVQNTEAFF. CDR3 DNA: TGTGCCACCACGAGTGGCGTCCAGAACACTGAAGCTTTCTTT.

The V call is TRBV6-2 or TRBV6-3, the J call TRBJ2-1; 11 bases are a match to TRBD2. This CDR3 is 16 amino acids long. Looked up from germline, CDR1 is MNHEY and CDR2 is SVGEGT. V was clipped by 6 bases and J by 9 bases; unmatched bases: 13. The CDR3 nucleotides are TGTGCCAGCAGAACCAACCGACTAGCGGGATCTGTTGAGCAGTTCTTC. Protein: CASRTNRLAGSVEQFF.

The chain joins TRBV12-3 or TRBV12-4 to TRBJ2-4; no definite D call. Trimming removed 3 bases from V and 2 bases from J, with 17 bases in between. The CDR3 is 17 amino acids. DNA of the CDR3: TGTGCCAGCAGTTTGTCCGGACCGGAGACCTCCAAAAACATTCAGTACTTC. This translates into CASSLSGPETSKNIQYF.

This clonotype appeared once. The chain has TRBV6-6 and TRBJ1-2, with TRBD1 as a possible D gene (5 bases). Trimming left V 6 bases short and J 1 base short, with 9 bases between. Germline CDR1 MNHNY, CDR2 SVGAGI (reference sequence). This CDR3 is built from 13 residues. The CDR3 reads CASRQGYNYGYTF. The CDR3 nucleotides are TGTGCCAGCAGGCAGGGATATAACTATGGCTACACCTTC.

This sequence joins TRBV7-9 and TRBJ2-7, with 7 bases fitting TRBD2. The CDR3 has 12 residues. The V segment lost 8 bases and the J segment 4 bases; nucleotides outside the gene matches: 5. CDR1 and CDR2 (germline): SEHNR, FQNEAQ (reference sequence). CDR3 residues: CASGGGDYEQYF. The CDR3 DNA follows: TGTGCCAGCGGGGGGGGAGATTACGAGCAGTACTTC.

The chain has TRBV7-8 and TRBJ2-3; tentatively, D is TRBD2 (5 bases). There are 15 residues in the CDR3. The germline gives CDR1 SGHVS, CDR2 FQNEAQ. V lost 8 bases, J lost 0 bases, and 15 bases lay in between. CDR3 bases: TGTGCCAGCTTCGAGGGTCGCCGCAGCACAGATACGCAGTATTTT. Protein sequence: CASFEGRRSTDTQYF. Complete variable domain (other parts from reference TRBV7-8 and TRBJ2-3): GAGVSQSPRYKVAKRGQDVALRCDPISGHVSLFWYQQALGQGPEFLTYFQNEAQLDKSGLPSDRFFAERPEGSVSTLKIQRTQQEDSAVYLCASFEGRRSTDTQYFGPGTRLTVL.

This clonotype was counted ten times or more. This chain uses TRBV27 with TRBJ2-7; no clear D. V shed 11 bases and J shed 5 bases, with 22 bases lying between them. The CDR3 sequence is 14 residues long. Germline CDR1 reads MNHEY; CDR2 reads SMNVEV (reference sequence). The CDR3 here is CASGLGFRGDEQYF. CDR3 DNA sequence: TGTGCCTCTGGATTGGGATTCCGTGGGGACGAGCAGTACTTC.

The V gene is TRBV24-1, the J gene TRBJ2-5; 7 nucleotides agree with TRBD1. The CDR3 loop spans 14 amino acids. The ends lost 2 bases at V and 2 bases at J; junction bases unmatched: 1. Per the germline V gene, CDR1 is KGHDR and CDR2 is SFDVKD. The CDR3 is CATSDWDSQETQYF. CDR3 DNA sequence: TGTGCCACCAGTGATTGGGACAGTCAAGAGACCCAGTACTTC.

The V and J genes are TRBV5-1 and TRBJ2-3, with TRBD1 matching 8 bases. Germline V gene data show CDR1 as SGHRS and CDR2 as YFSETQ. With 4 bases clipped from V and 4 bases from J, the junction kept 5 bases outside the gene matches. CDR3 length: 14 residues. For the CDR3, the DNA is TGCGCCAGCAGCCTGGGACAGGCAGCAGATACGCAGTATTTT. Amino acid sequence: CASSLGQAADTQYF.

This chain joins TRBV24-1 and TRBJ2-5, with 8 bases lining up with TRBD1. CDR1 is KGHDR, CDR2 SFDVKD, per germline. This CDR3 is 15 amino acids long. With 3 bases clipped from V and 4 bases from J, the junction kept 6 bases outside the gene matches. CDR3 DNA sequence: TGTGCCACCAGTGATGATTCAGGGGGCCGAGAGACCCAGTACTTC. This translates into CATSDDSGGRETQYF.